The T cell receptor (beta chain) under discussion was sequenced for a study of cytomegalovirus exposure and HLA in healthy donors. Study-wide points: As immune exposure information, only CMV serostatus was available. In a later analysis, donors in an Asian-associated ancestry cluster reportedly had fewer N-insertions in productive TCRs than the cohort mean.

The PCR had 60 Vbeta and 13 Jbeta primers. Clones were read by immunoSEQ multiplex PCR, and TCRdb kept only the in-frame ones, dropping some. The repertoire consists of approximately 90,000 clones, with about 80% occurring once and the leading ten covering roughly 1.5%. As for this clone: The antigen is not known.

Germline values: CDR1 SSHAT, CDR2 FNYEAQ (reference sequence). Unmatched junction bases numbered 6, after V lost 10 bases and J lost 4 bases. The CDR3 is made up of 13 amino acids. This TCR came from a male donor in good health and CMV-seronegative. Sequencing used PBMCs. The chain joins TRBV7-7 to TRBJ2-5; 10 bases map to TRBD2. CDR3 nucleotide sequence: TGTGCCATAAGCGGGAGGGCCTCAGAGACCCAGTACTTC. Protein sequence: CAISGRASETQYF. Full variable domain (missing parts from reference TRBV7-7 and TRBJ2-5): GAGVSQSPRYKVTKRGQDVTLRCDPISSHATLYWYQQALGQGPEFLTYFNYEAQPDKSGLPSDRFSAERPEGSISTLTIQRTEQRDSAMYRCAISGRASETQYFGPGTRLLVL.